Shown below are 14 T cell receptor beta chains from a single sample sequenced in a study of CD4 T cells in relation to SARS-CoV-2 and coronaviruses. Here immunoSEQ multiplex PCR was the method, and the copy in TCRdb shows in-frame clones only, minus some. The sample records some 26,000 clones, about 70% being singletons. The antigens of these receptors remain unknown. Before the COVID-19 pandemic, during about 2010-2019, CD4+ T cells were taken from unexposed donors. CD4+ T cells were isolated from the cells after about 11 days of culture. Sequencing was carried out using CD4+ T cells from PBMCs, cultured in vitro. Receptor source: a human donor in good health.

The rearrangement uses TRBV11-2 and TRBJ1-3; D not certain. This CDR3 is built from 13 residues. V was cut by 4 bases and J by 2 bases, with 6 bases left in between. Per germline, CDR1 SGHAT and CDR2 FQNNGV. CDR3 coding DNA: TGTGCCAGCAGCTCCCGTACTGGAAACACCATATATTTT. As protein: CASSSRTGNTIYF.

The chain is built from TRBV19 and TRBJ2-1; D is possibly TRBD2 (5 bases). CDR1 and CDR2 (germline): LNHDA, SQIVND (reference sequence). V gave up 4 bases and J gave up 2 bases, with 12 bases separating them. CDR3 length: 15 amino acids. The CDR3 loop is CASSTQAEPYNEQFF. The CDR3 bases are TGTGCCAGTAGTACCCAAGCGGAACCCTACAATGAGCAGTTCTTC.

The rearrangement links TRBV7-3 to TRBJ1-1; 7 nucleotides match TRBD1. This CDR3 contains 14 residues. The germline CDR1 and CDR2 sequences are SGHTA and FQGTGA. The V gene end was trimmed by 5 bases and the J gene end by 5 bases; junction bases not matched to a gene: 8. CDR3 sequence: CASSPDRASTEAFF. CDR3 sequence (DNA): TGTGCCAGCAGCCCAGACAGGGCCTCGACTGAAGCTTTCTTT.

The V call is TRBV5-1, the J call TRBJ2-6; D is undetermined. V gave up 3 bases and J gave up 0 bases, with 16 bases separating them. The germline CDR1 and CDR2 sequences are SGHRS and YFSETQ. This CDR3 comprises 18 residues. For the CDR3, the DNA is TGCGCCAGCAGCTGGACCCAGGACGGAGACTCTGGGGCCAACGTCCTGACTTTC. This encodes CASSWTQDGDSGANVLTF.

V gene TRBV19 combines with J gene TRBJ1-5; D gene unclear. The CDR3 totals 16 residues. V shed 6 bases and J shed 1 base, with 16 bases lying between them. CDR1 and CDR2 (germline): LNHDA, SQIVND (reference sequence). CDR3 sequence (DNA): TGTGCCAGTAGCCCAGGATCGTCTCGGAGCAATCAGCCCCAGCATTTT. Translated, it gives CASSPGSSRSNQPQHF.

J is TRBJ2-7 and V is TRBV11-2; D remains ambiguous. V lost 5 bases and J lost 0, with 14 bases in between. Germline loops: CDR1 SGHAT, CDR2 FQNNGV. The CDR3 is 15 amino acids. This CDR3 is CASSPDNWGSYEQYF. The DNA for the CDR3 is TGTGCCAGCAGCCCAGATAACTGGGGCTCCTACGAGCAGTACTTC.

The V gene is TRBV7-2, the J gene TRBJ2-1; a weak D match, TRBD2 (6 bases). The length of the CDR3 is 15 residues. Germline V gives CDR1 SGHTA, CDR2 FQGNSA. V was cut by 5 bases and J by 9 bases, with 20 bases left in between. The CDR3 DNA sequence: TGTGCCAGCAGCCCAGCGGGTATAATCGACATTGAGCAGTTCTTC. Translation: CASSPAGIIDIEQFF.

The chain recombines TRBV19 with TRBJ1-3; D not resolved. Germline CDR1 reads LNHDA; CDR2 reads SQIVND (reference sequence). The ends were cut back, 7 bases at V and 4 bases at J, with 17 bases in the middle. CDR3 length: 15 amino acids. CDR3 sequence: CASTAGRSRGNTIYF. For the CDR3, the DNA is TGTGCCAGTACAGCAGGACGCTCGCGAGGAAACACCATATATTTT.

The chain employs TRBV11-1 and TRBJ2-7, with D possibly TRBD2 on 6 matching bases. The germline V gene has CDR1 SGHAT and CDR2 FQDESV (reference sequence). This CDR3 is 15 amino acids long. V dropped 7 bases and J dropped 1 base, with 17 bases sitting between them. The CDR3 region is CASTAREGVSYEQYF. The DNA for the CDR3 is TGTGCCAGCACCGCGCGGGAAGGTGTTTCCTACGAGCAGTACTTC.

This clone is termed medium-sized. The chain couples TRBV4-2 to TRBJ2-2, with 7 positions matching TRBD1. The V and J ends lost 1 base and 0 bases, in that order; junction bases with no gene match: 11. The CDR3 length is 19 residues. Germline values: CDR1 LGHNA, CDR2 YNFKEQ. Here the CDR3 reads CASSQVGLLGGANTGELFF. CDR3 coding DNA: TGTGCCAGCAGCCAAGTCGGGTTGCTAGGGGGCGCGAACACCGGGGAGCTGTTTTTT.

This clone was counted a single time. The V and J genes are TRBV27 and TRBJ1-6; TRBD1 matches 8 bases. Per the germline V gene, CDR1 is MNHEY and CDR2 is SMNVEV (reference sequence). The CDR3 is made up of 15 amino acids. The V segment lost 4 bases and the J segment 2 bases; nucleotides outside the gene matches: 1. The CDR3 coding sequence is TGTGCCAGCAGTTCAGGGGGCGCCTATAATTCACCCCTCCACTTT. Residues: CASSSGGAYNSPLHF.

This chain's CDR3 is CASRPGSRLKQYF. The CDR3 coding sequence is TGTGCCAGCAGACCCGGTTCCCGACTCAAGCAGTATTTT. The V call is TRBV27, the J call TRBJ2-3; D remains ambiguous. The germline CDR1 and CDR2 sequences are MNHEY and SMNVEV (reference sequence). The CDR3 is 13 residues long. Trimming left V 6 bases short and J 11 bases short, with 18 bases between.

This clone was detected only a few times. This sequence joins TRBV4-1 and TRBJ1-2; D might be TRBD1 (5 bases). The CDR3 is made up of 13 amino acids. V was trimmed by 0 bases and J by 12 bases, leaving 14 bases between them. Germline CDR1 and CDR2: MGHRA and YSYEKL. The CDR3 DNA reads as TGCGCCAGCAGCCAAGAGGGAAGGGGCGCGGACACCTTC. Translation gives CASSQEGRGADTF.

The genes are TRBV5-1 and TRBJ2-5; tentative D call: TRBD1 (6 bases). V lost 5 bases to trimming and J lost 5 bases, with 19 bases between them. From germline, CDR1 is SGHRS and CDR2 YFSETQ. This CDR3 is built from 15 residues. Here the CDR3 DNA reads TGCGCCAGCAGATCCACCCTACAGGGCCCCGAGACCCAGTACTTC. Amino acid sequence: CASRSTLQGPETQYF.